This note documents a single T cell receptor beta chain sequence. The protocol was immunoSEQ multiplex PCR, while the TCRdb copy is restricted to in-frame clones and leaves out a portion. The table shows some 6,100 clones, with approximately 26% occurring only once. This entry is derived from a study of sequential checkpoint blockade in melanoma. The J segment lost 4 bases and the V segment lost 8 bases, leaving 9 bases of the junction unmatched. CDR1 and CDR2 (germline): LNHDA, SQIVND (reference sequence). The CDR3 has 14 amino acids. Stated treatment: randomized to nivolumab then ipilimumab (arm A) or the reverse (arm B).

The TCR comes from a human donor with melanoma. The specimen was tumor tissue (inferred from file names), collected from a patient given nivolumab and ipilimumab in sequence. This rearrangement joins TRBV19 to TRBJ1-2; 8 bases are a match to TRBD1. As DNA, the CDR3 is TGTGCCAGTGAACCAGAGGGACAGGCCTATGGCTACACCTTC. This encodes CASEPEGQAYGYTF.